This TCR beta chain was documented in a study of response to subunit inactivated influenza vaccine. The CDR3 is made up of 13 amino acids. Trimming left V 1 base short and J 5 bases short, with 9 bases between. The germline CDR1 and CDR2 sequences are SGHRS and YFSETQ. Study-level points and caveats: The authors offered the suggestion that each seasonal influenza vaccination recruits few new T cells.

Via MiXCR, TCRdb re-called the RT-PCR reads, giving one row per CDR3 protein. The sample consists of approximately 530,000 distinct CDR3 sequences, 10% to 15% of them appearing once. This clonotype occurred many times. What it binds is unknown. The rearrangement uses TRBV5-1 and TRBJ2-5; D uncertain. This clonotype originated in a man aged 45-65 years who received an inactivated influenza vaccine. The sequenced sample was PBMCs from blood, obtained roughly 45 days after vaccination. The CDR3 loop is CASSLRVWETQYF. Written as DNA, the CDR3 is TGCGCCAGCAGCTTGCGAGTCTGGGAGACCCAGTACTTC.